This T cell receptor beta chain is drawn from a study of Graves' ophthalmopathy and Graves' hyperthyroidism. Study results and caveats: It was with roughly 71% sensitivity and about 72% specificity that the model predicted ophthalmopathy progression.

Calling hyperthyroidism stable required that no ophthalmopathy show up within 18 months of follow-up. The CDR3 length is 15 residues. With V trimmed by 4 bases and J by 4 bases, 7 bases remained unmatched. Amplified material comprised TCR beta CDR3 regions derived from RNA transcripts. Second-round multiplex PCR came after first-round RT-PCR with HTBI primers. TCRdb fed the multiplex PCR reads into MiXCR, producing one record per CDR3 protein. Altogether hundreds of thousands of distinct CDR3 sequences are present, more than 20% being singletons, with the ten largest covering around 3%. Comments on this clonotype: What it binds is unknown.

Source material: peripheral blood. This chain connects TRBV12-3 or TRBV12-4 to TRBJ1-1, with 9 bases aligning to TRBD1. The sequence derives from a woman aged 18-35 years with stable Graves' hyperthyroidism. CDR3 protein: CASSSPGQGRTEAFF. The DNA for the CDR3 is TGTGCCAGCAGTTCTCCGGGACAGGGACGCACTGAAGCTTTCTTT.